A single sample gave rise to the 10 T cell receptor beta chains below, sequenced in a study of T cell responses to AZD1222 COVID-19 vaccine. Measured with immunoSEQ multiplex PCR; TCRdb has only the in-frame clones, and not every one. The sample has roughly 81,000 clones; about 86% are singletons. Sample: peripheral blood, taken on day 0 of AZD1222 vaccination. These receptors were collected from an adult in good health.

This chain joins TRBV27 and TRBJ2-7; 7 bases align to TRBD2. Germline V gene data show CDR1 as MNHEY and CDR2 as SMNVEV (reference sequence). Unmatched junction bases numbered 3, after V lost 8 bases and J lost 2 bases. The CDR3 runs 12 residues. The CDR3, as DNA: TGTGCCAGCCGGGACTATACCTACGAGCAGTACTTC. This gives the protein CASRDYTYEQYF.

The chain has TRBV24-1 and TRBJ2-7, with D unresolved. The CDR3 contains 11 residues. CDR1 and CDR2 (germline): KGHDR, SFDVKD. The DNA of the CDR3 is TGTGGGGCGTGGGGCTCCTACGAGCAGTACTTC. It is translated as CGAWGSYEQYF.

The CDR3 sequence is CASSLGISGTDTQYF. DNA of the CDR3: TGTGCCAGCAGTTTAGGGATTAGCGGTACAGATACGCAGTATTTT. The J gene is TRBJ2-3, the V gene TRBV28; D is possibly TRBD2 (6 bases). The V and J ends lost 2 bases and 3 bases respectively, with 12 bases between them. Per the germline V gene, CDR1 is MDHEN and CDR2 is SYDVKM. This CDR3 region has 15 residues.

The chain recombines TRBV19 with TRBJ1-1; 9 bases fit TRBD1. Trimming removed 3 bases from V and 5 bases from J; junction bases left unmatched: 4. CDR1 is LNHDA and CDR2 is SQIVND in the germline V gene (reference sequence). The CDR3 sequence is 14 residues long. The CDR3: CASSIGTGRTEAFF. The CDR3 coding sequence is TGTGCCAGTAGTATTGGGACAGGGAGGACTGAAGCTTTCTTT.

This chain connects TRBV19 to TRBJ2-1; 10 bases fit TRBD2. V gave up 1 base and J gave up 4 bases; unmatched junction bases: 1. Germline V gene data show CDR1 as LNHDA and CDR2 as SQIVND (reference sequence). The CDR3 totals 15 residues. CDR3 sequence (DNA): TGTGCCAGTAGTATAGTACTAGCGGGGTACAATGAGCAGTTCTTC. Translated: CASSIVLAGYNEQFF. Full variable domain (outside the CDR3, taken from reference TRBV19 and TRBJ2-1): DGGITQSPKYLFRKEGQNVTLSCEQNLNHDAMYWYRQDPGQGLRLIYYSQIVNDFQKGDIAEGYSVSREKKESFPLTVTSAQKNPTAFYLCASSIVLAGYNEQFFGPGTRLTVL.

This sequence joins TRBV14 and TRBJ2-7; D call uncertain. Trimming cost V 0 bases and J 7 bases, with 7 bases left between them. The CDR3 loop spans 12 amino acids. CDR1 is SGHDN, CDR2 FVKESK, per germline. CDR3 region: CASSQDPREQYF. The CDR3 DNA reads as TGTGCCAGCAGCCAAGATCCCAGGGAGCAGTACTTC.

The chain employs TRBV28 and TRBJ1-5, with a weak D call TRBD1 (5 bases). V lost 3 bases to trimming and J lost 0 bases, with 15 bases between them. The germline CDR1 and CDR2 sequences are MDHEN and SYDVKM. This CDR3 is built from 17 residues. The CDR3: CASSFGALRDSNQPQHF. In DNA form, the CDR3 reads TGTGCCAGCAGTTTCGGGGCCCTGAGGGATAGCAATCAGCCCCAGCATTTT.

The J gene is TRBJ2-1, the V gene TRBV7-2; 9 nucleotides agree with TRBD1. The CDR3 contains 16 residues. CDR1 is SGHTA, CDR2 FQGNSA, per germline. V trimming: 5 bases; J trimming: 4 bases; junction bases outside the gene matches: 9. The CDR3, as DNA: TGTGCCAGCAGCCAACGCTCGGGACAGGGTTACAATGAGCAGTTCTTC. Amino acids: CASSQRSGQGYNEQFF.

The chain joins TRBV6-1 to TRBJ1-2; D unresolved. Germline assignment: CDR1 MNHNS and CDR2 SASEGT. The CDR3 is 12 amino acids. Trimming pared 2 bases from V and 4 bases from J, leaving 5 bases between. CDR3 in amino acids: CASSERLYGYTF. CDR3 DNA: TGTGCCAGCAGTGAAAGGCTCTATGGCTACACCTTC.

This chain uses TRBV5-1 with TRBJ2-1; weak D call: TRBD2 (5 bases). CDR1 is SGHRS, CDR2 YFSETQ, per germline. V dropped 2 bases and J dropped 4 bases, with 13 bases sitting between them. This CDR3 region has 15 residues. CDR3 coding DNA: TGCGCCAGCAGCTTACCGGGAAGGTCATACAATGAGCAGTTCTTC. It translates to CASSLPGRSYNEQFF.